This entry lists 24 T cell receptor beta chains sequenced from one sample in a study of sequential checkpoint blockade in melanoma. Libraries were prepared by immunoSEQ multiplex PCR; TCRdb keeps only in-frame clonotypes and omits some of them. The sample contains approximately 28,000 clones, over 80% of which appear only once. Indicated treatment: randomized to nivolumab then ipilimumab (arm A) or the reverse (arm B). Here the sequenced sample was CD8+ T cells sorted from blood (inferred from file names), taken from a patient given nivolumab and ipilimumab in sequence. The receptors were sampled from a human donor with melanoma.

On this clone itself: The sample carries other DNA sequences with the same CDR3. The genes are TRBV9 and TRBJ2-7, with 7 bases identical to TRBD1. The germline gives CDR1 SGDLS, CDR2 YYNGEE. The CDR3 has 13 amino acids. V was clipped by 4 bases and J by 3 bases; unmatched bases: 4. CDR3 sequence (DNA): TGTGCCAGCAGCCCCCGGACAGGCTACGAGCAGTACTTC. This translates into CASSPRTGYEQYF.

The V and J genes are TRBV4-2 and TRBJ2-1; 7 nucleotides agree with TRBD2. V was pared by 0 bases and J by 7 bases, with 9 bases of the junction left unmatched. Per the germline V gene, CDR1 is LGHNA and CDR2 is YNFKEQ. This CDR3 has 16 amino acids. The CDR3 here is CASSQDMTGGLNEQFF. CDR3 bases: TGTGCCAGCAGCCAAGACATGACGGGAGGACTAAATGAGCAGTTCTTC.

The CDR3 bases are TGTGCCAGCAGCTTAGCCTCAACCGGTTATAATTCACCCCTCCACTTT. Translation: CASSLASTGYNSPLHF. The chain uses TRBV7-8 and TRBJ1-6; D remains unclear. CDR3 length equals 16 residues. CDR1 is SGHVS and CDR2 is FQNEAQ in the germline V gene. V was clipped by 0 bases and J by 4 bases, with 10 bases between them. The variable domain in full, completed from reference TRBV7-8 and TRBJ1-6, reads GAGVSQSPRYKVAKRGQDVALRCDPISGHVSLFWYQQALGQGPEFLTYFQNEAQLDKSGLPSDRFFAERPEGSVSTLKIQRTQQEDSAVYLCASSLASTGYNSPLHFGNGTRLTVT.

This chain connects TRBV9 to TRBJ2-5, with TRBD1 matching 7 bases. Germline loops: CDR1 SGDLS, CDR2 YYNGEE. V shed 4 bases, J shed 1 base, and the junction held 7 bases outside the gene matches. This CDR3 region has 15 residues. The CDR3 DNA follows: TGTGCCAGCAGCAACGAAGACAGGGCCCAAGAGACCCAGTACTTC. Its protein is CASSNEDRAQETQYF.

DNA for the CDR3: TGCGCCAGCGAAGGGACCGGGGGGAGTGAGCAGTTCTTC. Its translation is CASEGTGGSEQFF. The rearrangement joins TRBV4-1 to TRBJ2-1, with TRBD2 identical over 7 bases. From germline, CDR1 is MGHRA and CDR2 YSYEKL. The CDR3 is made up of 13 amino acids. Losses at the gene ends were 8 bases for V and 9 bases for J; bases not matched to a gene: 10.

This clone was seen only a few times. The V and J genes are TRBV6-1 and TRBJ2-3; 12 positions match TRBD2. Germline V gives CDR1 MNHNS, CDR2 SASEGT. V shed 0 bases and J 11 bases; nucleotides not matched to a gene: 6. The CDR3 sequence is 15 residues long. The CDR3 region has the DNA TGTGCCAGCAGTGAAGCGGGGACTAGCGGGTATGAGCAGTATTTT. Residues: CASSEAGTSGYEQYF.

This chain connects TRBV18 to TRBJ2-2; tentative D call: TRBD2 (6 bases). V was shortened by 0 bases and J by 4 bases, with 12 bases between the two germline ends. Per the germline V gene, CDR1 is KGHSH and CDR2 is LQKENI. This CDR3 is 16 amino acids long. CDR3 in amino acids: CASSPPASESTGELFF. The CDR3 region has the DNA TGTGCCAGCTCACCACCGGCTAGCGAGAGCACCGGGGAGCTGTTTTTT. Variable domain in full (rest from reference TRBV18 and TRBJ2-2): NAGVMQNPRHLVRRRGQEARLRCSPMKGHSHVYWYRQLPEEGLKFMVYLQKENIIDESGMPKERFSAEFPKEGPSILRIQQVVRGDSAAYFCASSPPASESTGELFFGEGSRLTVL.

This CDR3 reads CASSQWTRTGGDSPLHF. CDR3 nucleotide sequence: TGCGCCAGCAGTCAATGGACCCGGACAGGGGGCGATTCACCCCTCCACTTT. The genes are TRBV23-1 and TRBJ1-6; 11 positions match TRBD1. TRBV23-1 is an ORF, with its function uncertain. The CDR3 covers 17 residues. V trimming: 1 base; J trimming: 8 bases; junction bases outside the gene matches: 7.

The V gene is TRBV19, the J gene TRBJ2-1, with D possibly being TRBD2 (5 bases). Trimming removed 5 bases at V and 5 bases at J, with 10 bases between. The CDR3 has 13 amino acids. Germline CDR1 is LNHDA and CDR2 is SQIVND (reference sequence). The CDR3 DNA follows: TGTGCCAGTAGTCCTCGGGGTAACAATGAGCAGTTCTTC. It codes for CASSPRGNNEQFF. Looking up the rest from reference TRBV19 and TRBJ2-1 gives the full variable domain: DGGITQSPKYLFRKEGQNVTLSCEQNLNHDAMYWYRQDPGQGLRLIYYSQIVNDFQKGDIAEGYSVSREKKESFPLTVTSAQKNPTAFYLCASSPRGNNEQFFGPGTRLTVL.

The chain links TRBV27 to TRBJ1-1, with a possible D match to TRBD1 (5 bases). Looked up from germline, CDR1 is MNHEY and CDR2 is SMNVEV (reference sequence). Between the trimmed V and J ends, which lost 3 bases and 5 bases, there was a span of 10 bases. There are 13 residues in the CDR3. In DNA form, the CDR3 reads TGTGCCAGCAGTTTTACCGGGGGAACTGAAGCTTTCTTT. Translated: CASSFTGGTEAFF.

This clone was seen a single time. V gene TRBV11-2 combines with J gene TRBJ1-2, with a possible D match to TRBD1 (6 bases). CDR3 size: 13 residues. Trimming took off 5 bases at V and 5 bases at J, with 12 bases between the two ends. Germline loops: CDR1 SGHAT, CDR2 FQNNGV. CDR3 coding DNA: TGTGCCAGCAGCGTAGTACAGGGATATGGCTACACCTTC. Its protein is CASSVVQGYGYTF.

This clone was picked up a small number of times. At one of its ends the junction is not consistent with the germline gene, which may arise from a read error. The J gene is TRBJ1-2, the V gene TRBV13; 10 nucleotides match TRBD1. Germline values: CDR1 PRHDT, CDR2 FYEKMQ (reference sequence). The CDR3 has 14 amino acids. The CDR3 DNA reads TGTGCCAGCAGTGGGACAGGGGCTCAGCTTTCCCCCCCTTTC. Protein: CASSGTGAQLSPPF.

This clone appeared a single time. The chain joins TRBV28 to TRBJ1-4; D is ambiguous. The V gene's germline CDR1 is MDHEN and CDR2 SYDVKM. The CDR3 runs to 15 residues. Deletions cut 6 bases from V and 4 bases from J, with 15 bases between. The CDR3: CASRVDGGFNEKLFF. The CDR3 DNA reads TGTGCCAGCAGAGTCGACGGAGGCTTTAATGAAAAACTGTTTTTT.

This clone was observed a few times. The chain carries TRBV7-2 and TRBJ2-7, with 9 bases identical to TRBD2. Germline lookup yields CDR1 SGHTA and CDR2 FQGNSA. CDR3 size: 16 residues. V gave up 1 base and J gave up 2 bases; unmatched junction bases: 6. The CDR3 reads CASSLGRGGRAYEQYF. In DNA, the CDR3 is TGTGCCAGCAGCTTAGGAAGGGGCGGGAGGGCCTACGAGCAGTACTTC.

The V gene is TRBV29-1, the J gene TRBJ2-1; no reliable D call. CDR3 length: 12 amino acids. V shed 3 bases and J shed 4 bases, with 7 bases lying between them. Germline values: CDR1 SQVTM, CDR2 ANQGSEA. The CDR3 reads CSVEVRYNEQFF. The CDR3 DNA reads TGCAGCGTTGAGGTCAGATACAATGAGCAGTTCTTC.

The gene calls are TRBV2 and TRBJ2-3; 14 nucleotides match TRBD2. CDR1 and CDR2 (germline): SNHLY, FYNNEI. With V trimmed by 11 bases and J by 3 bases, 19 bases remained unmatched. The CDR3 covers 19 residues. The CDR3 is CAGGDLTGLAGVSTDTQYF. DNA for the CDR3: TGTGCCGGCGGGGACCTAACGGGACTAGCGGGAGTCTCGACAGATACGCAGTATTTT.

This clone was found a few times. The chain has TRBV7-8 and TRBJ2-7, with TRBD2 as a possible D gene (5 bases). Germline loops: CDR1 SGHVS, CDR2 FQNEAQ. The CDR3 runs to 17 residues. Between the trimmed V and J ends, which lost 1 base and 5 bases, there was a span of 21 bases. CDR3 region: CASSLDPPYSLAHEQYF. The CDR3 DNA reads as TGTGCCAGCAGCTTAGACCCCCCGTACTCGCTAGCCCACGAGCAGTACTTC.

This chain joins TRBV4-3 and TRBJ2-1; 8 bases fit TRBD1. The CDR3 totals 13 residues. Per the germline V gene, CDR1 is LGHNA and CDR2 is YSLEER. V shed 4 bases, J shed 7 bases, and the junction held 3 bases outside the gene matches. CDR3 protein: CASSPTGGNEQFF. The CDR3 coding sequence is TGCGCCAGCAGCCCAACAGGGGGGAATGAGCAGTTCTTC.

The V gene is TRBV4-3, the J gene TRBJ2-1; 12 positions match TRBD2. The germline gives CDR1 LGHNA, CDR2 YSLEER. V shed 0 bases and J 6 bases; nucleotides not matched to a gene: 3. The CDR3 is 16 amino acids. The CDR3 sequence: CASSQELAGGPNEQFF. CDR3 sequence (DNA): TGCGCCAGCAGCCAAGAACTAGCGGGGGGCCCCAATGAGCAGTTCTTC.

This clone appeared a single time. The V gene is TRBV28, the J gene TRBJ2-7; maybe TRBD1 (5 bases). The CDR3 spans 14 residues. Between the trimmed V and J ends, which lost 3 bases and 5 bases, there was a span of 14 bases. Germline V gene lookup returns CDR1 MDHEN and CDR2 SYDVKM. The CDR3 nucleotides read TGTGCCAGCAGTTTGGGGCTAGTGGCCCACGAGCAGTACTTC. Its protein product is CASSLGLVAHEQYF.

This clone was seen once. The gene calls are TRBV7-7 and TRBJ2-5; tentatively, D is TRBD1 (5 bases). V lost 5 bases, J lost 5 bases, and 12 bases lay in between. Germline CDR1 SSHAT, CDR2 FNYEAQ (reference sequence). This CDR3 has 13 residues. The CDR3 nucleotides read TGTGCCAGCAGCCCACGGACATCCGAGACCCAGTACTTC. Its protein is CASSPRTSETQYF. Complete variable domain (other parts from reference TRBV7-7 and TRBJ2-5): GAGVSQSPRYKVTKRGQDVTLRCDPISSHATLYWYQQALGQGPEFLTYFNYEAQPDKSGLPSDRFSAERPEGSISTLTIQRTEQRDSAMYRCASSPRTSETQYFGPGTRLLVL.

This clone came up a few times. The chain uses TRBV7-9 and TRBJ2-7; 7 nucleotides agree with TRBD1. The CDR3 totals 13 residues. Germline CDR1 reads SEHNR; CDR2 reads FQNEAQ (reference sequence). With 4 bases clipped from V and 4 bases from J, the junction kept 4 bases outside the gene matches. The CDR3 loop is CASSSLTGYEQYF. Written as DNA, the CDR3 is TGTGCCAGCAGCTCTTTGACAGGGTACGAGCAGTACTTC. Full variable domain (outside the CDR3, taken from reference TRBV7-9 and TRBJ2-7): DTGVSQNPRHKITKRGQNVTFRCDPISEHNRLYWYRQTLGQGPEFLTYFQNEAQLEKSRLLSDRFSAERPKGSFSTLEIQRTEQGDSAMYLCASSSLTGYEQYFGPGTRLTVT.

This clone appeared a single time. The chain is built from TRBV4-3 and TRBJ1-6; maybe TRBD1 (6 bases). CDR1 and CDR2 from the germline V gene are LGHNA and YSLEER. The CDR3 has 14 amino acids. The ends were cut back, 2 bases at V and 7 bases at J, with 9 bases in the middle. CDR3 sequence reads: CASSQTGLNSPLHF. The CDR3 region has the DNA TGCGCCAGCAGCCAAACAGGGTTGAATTCACCCCTCCACTTT.

The chain combines TRBV28 with TRBJ1-6, with 8 nucleotides matching TRBD1. Trimming cost V 6 bases and J 9 bases; bases outside gene matches: 7. CDR1 and CDR2 from the germline V gene are MDHEN and SYDVKM. This CDR3 is 14 amino acids long. CDR3 nucleotide sequence: TGTGCCAGCAGCCCCACAGGGGGTTGTTCACCCCTCCACTTT. Residues: CASSPTGGCSPLHF.